This T cell receptor (beta chain) was identified in a study of cytomegalovirus exposure and HLA in healthy donors. Notes on the study in general: Follow-up analysis later connected one missense variant in DCLRE1C with trimming of TCR beta V- and J-genes. No immune exposure information besides CMV serostatus was available.

PCR was performed using 60 Vbeta and 13 Jbeta primers. Sequencing used immunoSEQ multiplex PCR; TCRdb keeps in-frame clones, though not all of them. The table lists about 200,000 clones, around 82% of them singletons, with over 1.5% in the top ten. Concerning this clone: The target antigen is unknown.

CDR3 length: 14 amino acids. Unmatched junction bases numbered 6, after V lost 2 bases and J lost 6 bases. The germline V gene has CDR1 SGHAT and CDR2 FQNNGV. The chain has TRBV11-2 and TRBJ2-7; TRBD1 aligns across 8 bases. The clonotype originates from a man aged 35-49 years in good health and CMV-seropositive. The sample consisted of PBMCs. CDR3 loop: CASSLMRTGTEQYF. The CDR3 DNA reads TGTGCCAGCAGCTTAATGAGGACAGGGACCGAGCAGTACTTC.